This TCR beta chain derives from a study of CD8 T cells in Susac syndrome (dated by TCRdb to about 2019). Regarding the research as a whole: Repertoire sequencing was used to test whether CD8+ T cell activation and differentiation in Susac syndrome was antigen driven.

On this clonotype itself: Its recognized antigen is unknown. One base away there is no much larger clone; base qualities are not given.

High-throughput TCR beta sequencing profiled peripheral blood CD8+ and CD4+ T cells from healthy donors, Susac syndrome patients and multiple sclerosis patients. The healthy donors served as controls matched for age and sex. Bulk CD8+ and CD4+ T cells were purified by magnetic negative isolation, whereas CD8+ TEMRA cells were enriched by FACS. Blood was drawn into EDTA tubes, processed within 24 hours, and PBMCs were isolated by density gradient centrifugation. PBMCs intended for TCR sequencing were frozen in liquid nitrogen and were later thawed in a 37 degrees C water bath. The sorted or isolated CD4+, CD8+ and CD8+ TEMRA cells had a purity of 90% or higher. Beyond this particular receptor, the publication reports: The number of individuals in the TCR sequencing and HLA analysis was acknowledged as relatively small.

RNA was extracted with the RNeasy kit and about 0.5 to 1 ug was reverse transcribed using random hexamers. The immunoSEQ multiplex PCR assay, which covers 54 Vbeta and 13 Jbeta segments, was used to amplify TCR beta CDR3 regions. To correct PCR amplification bias, a synthetic template baseline was used for both primer optimization and computational correction. Regarding the original processing steps: Reads were annotated to V, D and J genes according to IMGT and were analyzed with immunoSEQ Analyzer, with only productive sequences retained. Clonality was calculated as one minus the Shannon entropy normalized by log2 of the number of productive unique sequences. For each patient and control, public and private clones were evaluated among the 100 most prevalent clones. Susac-specific clones were defined as absent from healthy and MS cohorts, 850 to 1,300 published viral clones and other ImmuneACCESS disease sequences. TCRdb reprocessed the public reads (quality trimming at Q25 with fastp, clone calling with MiXCR) and kept in-frame beta chains. For every CDR3 protein sequence, its rows merge into one entry that carries the most common genes and DNA. The V and J calls follow TCRdb's processing rather than the paper's. For this sample there are over 120,000 distinct CDR3 sequences; approximately 94% appear just once. Clones ranked in the top ten supply nearly 0.085% of the sample.

The CDR3 numbers 14 residues from cysteine through phenylalanine. The DNA shown is the 42-base CDR3, in frame from base 1. CDR1 and CDR2, looked up from the germline V gene, are SQVTM and ANQGSEA. V loses 7 bases of germline sequence and J loses 5 bases, and the interval between the two ends is 18 bases. This sequence uses TRBV29-1 and TRBJ2-1; no D segment can be confidently identified. This clonotype originated in a human donor in good health. Input material: CD4+ T cells from PBMCs. The CDR3 protein: CSANPSSPNNEQFF. DNA sequence: TGCAGCGCCAACCCCAGTAGTCCCAACAATGAGCAGTTCTTC.